The rows below give T cell receptor beta chains drawn from one sample of a study of blood T cell repertoires in COVID-19. The assay was immunoSEQ multiplex PCR, and TCRdb's table has in-frame clones only and misses some. The sample contains about 120,000 clones, about nine tenths of which appear only once. Sequencing was carried out using peripheral blood. These receptors were taken from a human donor with active COVID-19. The donor label of this sample is uncertain. The conserved cysteine and the conserved F or W are not part of the CDR3 here. The order of the fields is V gene, D gene, J gene, CDR3 protein. D genes are given only for firm matches.

>TRBV18|TRBD1|TRBJ1-1
ASSRDRGYTEAF
>TRBV18|.|TRBJ2-5
ASSQDPMGGETQY
>TRBV19|.|TRBJ1-6
ASSAGWNSPLH
>TRBV6-5|.|TRBJ1-4
ASSPRGGHEKLF
>TRBV3-1/TRBV3-2|TRBD2|TRBJ2-2
ASSQLRSSGAGELF
>TRBV4-2|TRBD1|TRBJ1-4
ASSQDLGGDEKLF
>TRBV7-2|TRBD1|TRBJ2-5
ASSRTRQGETQY
>TRBV19|TRBD1|TRBJ1-2
ASNGDRGTDYGYT
>TRBV2|TRBD1|TRBJ1-4
ASSEPTGVLSEKLF
>TRBV12-1|.|TRBJ2-7
ASRFVGGGTYEQY
>TRBV5-1|.|TRBJ2-2
ASSPGYTGELF
>TRBV4-1|TRBD1|TRBJ2-7
ASSQAIPGQASYEQY
>TRBV6-2/TRBV6-3|TRBD2|TRBJ2-3
ASSLPRVIAGVSDTQY
>TRBV10-3|.|TRBJ2-5
AIREDITQY
>TRBV4-3|.|TRBJ2-1
ASSQDLGGRQF
>TRBV19|TRBD2|TRBJ2-3
ASRNLAGGPDTQY
>TRBV14|TRBD2|TRBJ2-1
ASSQVTGLAGDNEQF
>TRBV6-2/TRBV6-3|.|TRBJ2-5
ASSYASRQETQY
>TRBV5-1|.|TRBJ2-1
ASSFQSSYNEQF
>TRBV5-1|TRBD1|TRBJ1-2
ASSLEGGGGYT
>TRBV29-1|TRBD1|TRBJ2-3
SANRGSTDTQY
>TRBV7-8|.|TRBJ2-7
ASSLGRVGVQQY
>TRBV28|.|TRBJ1-1
ASTGPTDHNTEAF
>TRBV6-4|TRBD1|TRBJ2-2
ASSVGQGAPTGELF
>TRBV5-1|TRBD1|TRBJ2-1
ASSTRTGIDEQF
>TRBV7-6|.|TRBJ1-6
ASSSVGNSPLH
>TRBV10-2|TRBD1|TRBJ1-6
ASSSTGTGANSPLH
>TRBV18|.|TRBJ1-6
ASSQDRNNSPLH
>TRBV5-4|.|TRBJ2-5
ASSRAAGLETQY
>TRBV7-9|.|TRBJ1-1
ASSQADRLGRTEAF
>TRBV7-2|TRBD1|TRBJ1-4
ASSFDRASNEKLF
>TRBV3-1/TRBV3-2|TRBD2|TRBJ2-5
ASSLGLARETQY
>TRBV10-1|.|TRBJ1-2
ASSQDVGYGYT
>TRBV24-1|.|TRBJ1-2
ATSRAGSNYGYT
>TRBV4-3|.|TRBJ1-4
ASSQEGGRSREKLF
>TRBV19|.|TRBJ2-3
ASAEADTQY
>TRBV6-5|.|TRBJ2-5
ASSAQGFAQETQY
>TRBV7-2|TRBD1|TRBJ2-7
ASSLWGQYHEQY
>TRBV12-3/TRBV12-4|.|TRBJ1-1
ASSPREGTEAF
>TRBV27|.|TRBJ2-3
ASSLSHGSTDTQY
>TRBV27|.|TRBJ1-1
ASSRGEFTEAF
>TRBV19|.|TRBJ2-7
ASSIRDNSYEQY
>TRBV4-1|TRBD1|TRBJ2-3
ASSTVDRSTDTQY
>TRBV6-6|.|TRBJ1-2
ASSYVDGYT